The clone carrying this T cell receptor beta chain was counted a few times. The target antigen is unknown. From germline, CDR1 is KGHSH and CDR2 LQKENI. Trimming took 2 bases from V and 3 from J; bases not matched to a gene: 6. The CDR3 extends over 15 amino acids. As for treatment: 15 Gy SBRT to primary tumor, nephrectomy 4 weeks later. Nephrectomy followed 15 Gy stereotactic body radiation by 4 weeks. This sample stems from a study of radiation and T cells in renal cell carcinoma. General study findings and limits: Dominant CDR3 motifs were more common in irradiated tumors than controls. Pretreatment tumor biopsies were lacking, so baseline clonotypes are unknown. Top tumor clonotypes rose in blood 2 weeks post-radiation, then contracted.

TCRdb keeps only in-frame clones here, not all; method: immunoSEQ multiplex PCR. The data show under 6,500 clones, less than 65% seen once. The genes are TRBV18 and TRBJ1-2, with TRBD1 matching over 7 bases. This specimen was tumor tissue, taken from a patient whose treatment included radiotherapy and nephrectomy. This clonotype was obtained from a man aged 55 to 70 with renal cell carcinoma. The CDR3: CASSPETGVDYGYTF. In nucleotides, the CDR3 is TGTGCCAGCTCACCAGAAACAGGGGTCGACTATGGCTACACCTTC.